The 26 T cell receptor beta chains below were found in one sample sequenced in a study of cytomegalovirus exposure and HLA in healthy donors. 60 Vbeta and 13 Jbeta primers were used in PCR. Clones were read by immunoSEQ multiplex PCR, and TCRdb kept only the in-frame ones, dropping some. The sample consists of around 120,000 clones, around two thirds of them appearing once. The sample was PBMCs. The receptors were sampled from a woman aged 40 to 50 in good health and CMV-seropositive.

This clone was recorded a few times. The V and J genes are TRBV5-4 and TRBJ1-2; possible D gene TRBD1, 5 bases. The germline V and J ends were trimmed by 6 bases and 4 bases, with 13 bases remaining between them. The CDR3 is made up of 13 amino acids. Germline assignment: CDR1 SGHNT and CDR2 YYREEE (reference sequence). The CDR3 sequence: CASTQGGLYGYTF. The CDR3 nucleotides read TGTGCCAGCACCCAGGGAGGACTCTATGGCTACACCTTC.

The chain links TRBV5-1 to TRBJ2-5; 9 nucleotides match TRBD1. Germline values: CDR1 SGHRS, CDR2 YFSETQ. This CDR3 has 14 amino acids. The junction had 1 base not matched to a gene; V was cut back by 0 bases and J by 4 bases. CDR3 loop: CASSLVGQGETQYF. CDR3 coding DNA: TGCGCCAGCAGCTTGGTGGGACAGGGAGAGACCCAGTACTTC.

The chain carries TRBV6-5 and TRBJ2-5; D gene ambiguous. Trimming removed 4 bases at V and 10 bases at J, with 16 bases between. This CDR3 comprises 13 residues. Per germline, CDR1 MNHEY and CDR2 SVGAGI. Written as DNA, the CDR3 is TGTGCCAGCAGTTCTCCGGATACACGACACCAGTACTTC. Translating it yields CASSSPDTRHQYF.

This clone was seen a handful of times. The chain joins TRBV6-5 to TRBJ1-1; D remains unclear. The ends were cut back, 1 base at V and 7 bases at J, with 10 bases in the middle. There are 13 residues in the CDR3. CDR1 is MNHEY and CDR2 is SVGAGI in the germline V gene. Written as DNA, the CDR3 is TGTGCCAGCAGTTACTACCGACAAGGTGAAGCTTTCTTT. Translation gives CASSYYRQGEAFF.

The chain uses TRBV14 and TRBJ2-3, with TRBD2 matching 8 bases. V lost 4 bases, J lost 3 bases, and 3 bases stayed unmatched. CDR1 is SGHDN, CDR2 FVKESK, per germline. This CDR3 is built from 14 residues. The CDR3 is CASSLGLATDTQYF. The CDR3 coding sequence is TGTGCCAGCAGCCTCGGACTAGCAACAGATACGCAGTATTTT.

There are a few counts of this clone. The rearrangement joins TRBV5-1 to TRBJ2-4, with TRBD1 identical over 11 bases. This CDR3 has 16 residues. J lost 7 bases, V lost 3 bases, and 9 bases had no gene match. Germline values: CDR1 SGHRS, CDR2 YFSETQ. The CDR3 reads CASSYNAGQGANIQYF. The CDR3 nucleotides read TGCGCCAGCAGCTACAATGCCGGACAGGGGGCGAACATTCAGTACTTC.

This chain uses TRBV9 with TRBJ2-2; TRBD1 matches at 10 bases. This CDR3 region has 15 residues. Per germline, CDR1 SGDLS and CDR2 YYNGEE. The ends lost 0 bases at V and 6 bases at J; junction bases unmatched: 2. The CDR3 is CASSVGQGAAGELFF. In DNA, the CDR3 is TGTGCCAGCAGCGTAGGACAGGGGGCGGCCGGGGAGCTGTTTTTT.

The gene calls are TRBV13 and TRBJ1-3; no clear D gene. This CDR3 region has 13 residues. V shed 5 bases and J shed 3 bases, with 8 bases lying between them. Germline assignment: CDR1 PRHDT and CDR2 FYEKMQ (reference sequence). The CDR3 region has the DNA TGTGCCAGCAGCCCCCCGGGTGGAAACACCATATATTTT. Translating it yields CASSPPGGNTIYF. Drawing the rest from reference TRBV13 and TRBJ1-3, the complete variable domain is AAGVIQSPRHLIKEKRETATLKCYPIPRHDTVYWYQQGPGQDPQFLISFYEKMQSDKGSIPDRFSAQQFSDYHSELNMSSLELGDSALYFCASSPPGGNTIYFGEGSWLTVV.

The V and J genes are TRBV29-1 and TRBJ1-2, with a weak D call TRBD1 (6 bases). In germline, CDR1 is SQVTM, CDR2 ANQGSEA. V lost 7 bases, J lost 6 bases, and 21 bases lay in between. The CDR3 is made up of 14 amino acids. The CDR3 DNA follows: TGCAGCGCTGACCGAACAGGGCCCGAACATGGCTACACCTTC. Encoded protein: CSADRTGPEHGYTF.

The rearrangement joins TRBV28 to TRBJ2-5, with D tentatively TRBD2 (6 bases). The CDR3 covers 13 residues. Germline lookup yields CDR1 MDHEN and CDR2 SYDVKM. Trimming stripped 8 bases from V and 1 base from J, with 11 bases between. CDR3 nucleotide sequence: TGTGCCAGCGCGGGGTTCCCCCAAGAGACCCAGTACTTC. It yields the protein CASAGFPQETQYF.

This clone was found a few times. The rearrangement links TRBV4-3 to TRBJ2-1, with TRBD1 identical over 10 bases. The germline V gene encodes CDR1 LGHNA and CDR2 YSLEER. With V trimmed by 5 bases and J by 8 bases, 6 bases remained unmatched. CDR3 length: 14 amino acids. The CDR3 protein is CASSGTGAWDEQFF. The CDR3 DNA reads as TGCGCCAGCAGCGGGACAGGGGCCTGGGATGAGCAGTTCTTC.

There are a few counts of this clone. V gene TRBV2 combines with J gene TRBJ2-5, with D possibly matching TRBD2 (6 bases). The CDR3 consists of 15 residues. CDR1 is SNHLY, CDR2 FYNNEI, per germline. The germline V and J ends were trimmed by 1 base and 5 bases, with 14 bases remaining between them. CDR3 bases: TGTGCCAGCAGTGAAGGGCAGGGCCGGGGGGAGACCCAGTACTTC. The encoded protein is CASSEGQGRGETQYF.

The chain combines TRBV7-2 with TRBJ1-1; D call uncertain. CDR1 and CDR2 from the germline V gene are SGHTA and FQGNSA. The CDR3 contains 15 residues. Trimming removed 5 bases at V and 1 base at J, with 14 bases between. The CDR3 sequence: CASSPVARRNTEAFF. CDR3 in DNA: TGTGCCAGCAGCCCCGTCGCGAGGCGGAACACTGAAGCTTTCTTT.

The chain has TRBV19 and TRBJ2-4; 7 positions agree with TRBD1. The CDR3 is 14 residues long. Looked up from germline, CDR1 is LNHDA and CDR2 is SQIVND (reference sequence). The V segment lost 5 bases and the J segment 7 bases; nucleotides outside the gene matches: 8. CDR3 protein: CASSQGGLLNIQYF. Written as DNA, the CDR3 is TGTGCCAGTAGTCAAGGGGGCTTATTGAACATTCAGTACTTC.

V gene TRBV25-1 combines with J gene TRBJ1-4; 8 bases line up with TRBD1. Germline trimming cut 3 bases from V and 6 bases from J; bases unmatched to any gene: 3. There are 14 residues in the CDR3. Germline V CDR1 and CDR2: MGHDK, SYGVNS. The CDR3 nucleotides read TGTGCCAGCAGTGACGACAGGGGCGATGAAAAACTGTTTTTT. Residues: CASSDDRGDEKLFF.

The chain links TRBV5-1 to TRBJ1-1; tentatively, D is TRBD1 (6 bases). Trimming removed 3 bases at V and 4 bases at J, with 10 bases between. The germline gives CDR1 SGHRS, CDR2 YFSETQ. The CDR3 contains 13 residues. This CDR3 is CASSSQGPTEAFF. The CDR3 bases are TGCGCCAGCAGCTCCCAGGGGCCCACTGAAGCTTTCTTT.

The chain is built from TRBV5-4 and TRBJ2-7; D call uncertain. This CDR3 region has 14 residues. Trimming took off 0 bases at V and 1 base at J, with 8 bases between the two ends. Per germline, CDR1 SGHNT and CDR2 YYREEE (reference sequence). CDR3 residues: CASSLEAGSYEQYF. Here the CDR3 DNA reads TGTGCCAGCAGCTTGGAGGCAGGTTCCTACGAGCAGTACTTC.

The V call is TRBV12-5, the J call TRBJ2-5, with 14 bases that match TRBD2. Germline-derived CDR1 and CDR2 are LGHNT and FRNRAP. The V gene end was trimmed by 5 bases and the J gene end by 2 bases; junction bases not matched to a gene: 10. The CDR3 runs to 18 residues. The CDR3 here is CASGTYSGLAGEQETQYF. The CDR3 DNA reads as TGTGCTAGTGGTACCTACTCGGGACTAGCGGGGGAACAAGAGACCCAGTACTTC.

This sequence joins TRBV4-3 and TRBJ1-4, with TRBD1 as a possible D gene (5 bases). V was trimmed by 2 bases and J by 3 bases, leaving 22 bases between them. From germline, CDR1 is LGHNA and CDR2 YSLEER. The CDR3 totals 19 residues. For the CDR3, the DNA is TGCGCCAGCAGCCAATTTTTCGGGGGTAATGGCTTTGCTAATGAAAAACTGTTTTTT. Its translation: CASSQFFGGNGFANEKLFF.

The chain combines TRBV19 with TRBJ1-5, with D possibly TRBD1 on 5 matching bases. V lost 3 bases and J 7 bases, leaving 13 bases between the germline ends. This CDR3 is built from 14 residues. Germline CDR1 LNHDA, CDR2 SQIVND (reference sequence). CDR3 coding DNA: TGTGCCAGTAGTATGGGGGGGGGACGGCAGCCCCAGCATTTT. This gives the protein CASSMGGGRQPQHF. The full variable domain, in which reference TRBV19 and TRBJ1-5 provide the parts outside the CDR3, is DGGITQSPKYLFRKEGQNVTLSCEQNLNHDAMYWYRQDPGQGLRLIYYSQIVNDFQKGDIAEGYSVSREKKESFPLTVTSAQKNPTAFYLCASSMGGGRQPQHFGDGTRLSIL.

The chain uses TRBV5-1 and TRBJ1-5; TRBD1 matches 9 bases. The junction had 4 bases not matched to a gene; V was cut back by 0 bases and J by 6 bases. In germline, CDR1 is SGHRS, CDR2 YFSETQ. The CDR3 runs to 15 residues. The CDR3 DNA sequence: TGCGCCAGCAGCTTGGACGGGACAGGGAGTCAGCCCCAGCATTTT. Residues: CASSLDGTGSQPQHF.

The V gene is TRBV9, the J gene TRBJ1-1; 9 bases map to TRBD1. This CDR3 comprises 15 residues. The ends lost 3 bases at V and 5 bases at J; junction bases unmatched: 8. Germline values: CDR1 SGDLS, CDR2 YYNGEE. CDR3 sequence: CASSEGGQGFTEAFF. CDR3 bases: TGTGCCAGCAGCGAAGGGGGACAGGGTTTTACTGAAGCTTTCTTT. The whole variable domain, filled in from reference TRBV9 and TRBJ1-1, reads DSGVTQTPKHLITATGQRVTLRCSPRSGDLSVYWYQQSLDQGLQFLIQYYNGEERAKGNILERFSAQQFPDLHSELNLSSLELGDSALYFCASSEGGQGFTEAFFGQGTRLTVV.

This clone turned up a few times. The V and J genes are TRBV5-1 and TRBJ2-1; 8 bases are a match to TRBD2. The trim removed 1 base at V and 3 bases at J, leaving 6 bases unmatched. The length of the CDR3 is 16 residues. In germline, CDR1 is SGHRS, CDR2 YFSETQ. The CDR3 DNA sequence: TGCGCCAGCAGCTTGCCCCGCGGGGGGCTCTACAATGAGCAGTTCTTC. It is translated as CASSLPRGGLYNEQFF.

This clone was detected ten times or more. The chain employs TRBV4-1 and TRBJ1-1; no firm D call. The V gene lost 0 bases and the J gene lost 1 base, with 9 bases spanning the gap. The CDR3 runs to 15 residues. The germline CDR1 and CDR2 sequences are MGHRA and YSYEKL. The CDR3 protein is CASSQDITANTEAFF. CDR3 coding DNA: TGCGCCAGCAGCCAAGATATTACAGCGAACACTGAAGCTTTCTTT.

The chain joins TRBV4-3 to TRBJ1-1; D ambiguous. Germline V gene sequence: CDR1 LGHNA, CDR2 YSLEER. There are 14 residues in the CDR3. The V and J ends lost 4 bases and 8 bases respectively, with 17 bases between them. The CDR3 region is CASSPLGRVWEAFF. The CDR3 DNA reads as TGCGCCAGCAGCCCCCTAGGGAGGGTATGGGAAGCTTTCTTT.

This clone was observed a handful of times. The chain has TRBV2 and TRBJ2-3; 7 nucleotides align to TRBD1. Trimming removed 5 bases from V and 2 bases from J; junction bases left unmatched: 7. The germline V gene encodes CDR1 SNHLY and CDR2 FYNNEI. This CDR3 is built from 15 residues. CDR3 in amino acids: CASSPGQRYTDTQYF. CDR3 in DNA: TGTGCCAGCAGTCCGGGACAGCGATACACAGATACGCAGTATTTT. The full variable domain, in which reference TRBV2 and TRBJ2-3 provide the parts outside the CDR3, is EPEVTQTPSHQVTQMGQEVILRCVPISNHLYFYWYRQILGQKVEFLVSFYNNEISEKSEIFDDQFSVERPDGSNFTLKIRSTKLEDSAMYFCASSPGQRYTDTQYFGPGTRLTVL.